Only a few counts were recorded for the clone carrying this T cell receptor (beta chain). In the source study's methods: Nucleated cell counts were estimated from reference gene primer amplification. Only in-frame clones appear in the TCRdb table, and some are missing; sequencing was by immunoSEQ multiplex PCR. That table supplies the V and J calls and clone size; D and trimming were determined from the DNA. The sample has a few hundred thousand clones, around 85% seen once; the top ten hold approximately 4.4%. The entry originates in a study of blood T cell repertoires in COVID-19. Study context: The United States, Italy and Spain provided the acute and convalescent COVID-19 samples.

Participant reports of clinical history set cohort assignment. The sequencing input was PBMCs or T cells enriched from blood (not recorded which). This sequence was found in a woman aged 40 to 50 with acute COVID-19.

As DNA, the CDR3 is TGCGCCAGCAGCCAAGATGGCCAGGTCGGAAACACCATATATTTT. Translating gives CASSQDGQVGNTIYF. This sequence joins TRBV4-3 and TRBJ1-3, with D unclear. The germline V gene encodes CDR1 LGHNA and CDR2 YSLEER. The CDR3 contains 15 residues. V was pared by 0 bases and J by 4 bases, with 10 bases between.